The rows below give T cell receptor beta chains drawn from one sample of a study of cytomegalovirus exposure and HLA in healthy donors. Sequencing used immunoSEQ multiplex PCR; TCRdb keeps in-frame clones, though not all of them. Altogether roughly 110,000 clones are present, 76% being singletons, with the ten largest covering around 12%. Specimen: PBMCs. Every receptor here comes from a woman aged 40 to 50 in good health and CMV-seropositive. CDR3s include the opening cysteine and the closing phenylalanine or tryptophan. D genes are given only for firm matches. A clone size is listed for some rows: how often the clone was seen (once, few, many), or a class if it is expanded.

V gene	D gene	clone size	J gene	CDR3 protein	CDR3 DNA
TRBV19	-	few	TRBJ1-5	CASTIGQGTGPQHF	TGTGCCAGTACCATCGGGCAGGGGACGGGGCCCCAGCATTTT
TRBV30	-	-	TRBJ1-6	CAWRQAFTYNSPLHF	TGTGCCTGGAGACAGGCCTTTACTTATAATTCACCCCTCCACTTT
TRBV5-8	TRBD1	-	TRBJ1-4	CASSSTRDRREKLFF	TGTGCCAGCAGCTCCACCCGGGACAGGAGAGAAAAACTGTTTTTT
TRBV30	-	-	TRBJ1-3	CAWNRREMGNTIYF	TGTGCCTGGAATCGAAGGGAGATGGGAAACACCATATATTTT
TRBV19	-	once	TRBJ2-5	CASREGHGTQYF	TGTGCCAGTAGGGAGGGGCATGGGACCCAGTACTTC
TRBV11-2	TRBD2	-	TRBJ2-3	CASSSELAGIDTQYF	TGTGCCAGCAGCTCAGAGTTAGCGGGGATAGATACGCAGTATTTT
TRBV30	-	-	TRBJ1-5	CAWSLGSRQSNQPQHF	TGTGCCTGGAGCCTAGGAAGTAGGCAGAGCAATCAGCCCCAGCATTTT
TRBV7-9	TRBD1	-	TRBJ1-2	CASSWTGQGTYTF	TGTGCCAGCAGCTGGACGGGACAGGGGACCTACACCTTC
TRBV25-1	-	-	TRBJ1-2	CASSPLANYGYTF	TGTGCCAGCAGTCCCCTAGCTAACTATGGCTACACCTTC
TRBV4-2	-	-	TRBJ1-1	CASSQGYRGAVTEAFF	TGTGCCAGCAGCCAAGGATATCGGGGGGCCGTGACTGAAGCTTTCTTT
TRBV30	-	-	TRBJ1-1	CAWSVLGGNTEAFF	TGTGCCTGGAGTGTATTGGGGGGTAACACTGAAGCTTTCTTT
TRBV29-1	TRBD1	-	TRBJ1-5	CSVGQGENQPQHF	TGCAGCGTTGGACAGGGGGAGAATCAGCCCCAGCATTTT
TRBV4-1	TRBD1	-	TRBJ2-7	CASSQVEGQAYEQYF	TGCGCCAGCAGCCAAGTGGAGGGACAGGCCTACGAGCAGTACTTC
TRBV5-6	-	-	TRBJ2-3	CASSHSWGVGDTQYF	TGTGCCAGCAGCCATTCATGGGGGGTTGGAGATACGCAGTATTTT
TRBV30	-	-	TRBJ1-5	CAWRDPGGGGNQPQHF	TGTGCCTGGAGGGATCCGGGGGGGGGTGGCAATCAGCCCCAGCATTTT
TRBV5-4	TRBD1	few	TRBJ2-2	CASSPNRGTDTGELFF	TGTGCCAGCAGCCCCAACAGGGGGACGGACACCGGGGAGCTGTTTTTT
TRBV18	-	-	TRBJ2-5	CASSRDRQETQYF	TGTGCCAGCTCCCGAGACAGACAAGAGACCCAGTACTTC
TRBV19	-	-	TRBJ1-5	CASGMDSYNQPQHF	TGTGCCAGTGGGATGGACAGCTACAATCAGCCCCAGCATTTT
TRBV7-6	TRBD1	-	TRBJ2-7	CASSLAGGTGSSYPYEQYF	TGTGCCAGCAGCTTAGCGGGAGGGACAGGGTCTTCCTATCCCTACGAGCAGTACTTC
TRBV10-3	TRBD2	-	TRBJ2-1	CAISGVSSGGDNEQFF	TGTGCCATCAGTGGGGTATCTAGCGGGGGGGACAATGAGCAGTTCTTC
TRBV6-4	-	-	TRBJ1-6	CASRDEGSYNSPLHF	TGTGCCAGCAGGGACGAGGGCTCCTATAATTCACCCCTCCACTTT
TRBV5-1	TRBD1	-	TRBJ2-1	CASRTGGGFEQFF	TGCGCCAGCAGAACAGGGGGCGGGTTTGAGCAGTTCTTC
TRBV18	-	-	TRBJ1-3	CASSPVMTISGNTIYF	TGTGCCAGCTCACCTGTGATGACTATCTCTGGAAACACCATATATTTT
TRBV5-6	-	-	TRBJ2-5	CASSRQDGQRETQYF	TGTGCCAGCAGCCGCCAGGATGGTCAGCGGGAGACCCAGTACTTC
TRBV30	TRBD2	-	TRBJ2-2	CAWSPGRAVAGELFF	TGTGCCTGGAGTCCAGGGAGGGCCGTAGCCGGGGAGCTGTTTTTT
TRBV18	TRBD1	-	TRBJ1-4	CASSRTGAINEKLFF	TGTGCCAGCTCACGGACAGGGGCCATTAATGAAAAACTGTTTTTT
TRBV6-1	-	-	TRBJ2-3	CASSERGTDTQYF	TGTGCCAGCAGTGAGCGGGGTACAGATACGCAGTATTTT
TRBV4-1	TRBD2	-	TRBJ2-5	CASSQLAGVETQYF	TGCGCCAGCAGTCAACTAGCGGGGGTAGAGACCCAGTACTTC
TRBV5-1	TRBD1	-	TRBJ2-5	CASGYTGGLKETQYF	TGCGCCAGCGGCTATACAGGGGGATTAAAAGAGACCCAGTACTTC
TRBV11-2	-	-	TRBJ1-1	CASSLPLRDRGGTEAFF	TGTGCCAGCAGCCTCCCCCTTAGGGATCGCGGGGGCACTGAAGCTTTCTTT
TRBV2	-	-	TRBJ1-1	CASRFGKGEGTEAFF	TGTGCCAGCAGATTCGGGAAAGGGGAGGGCACTGAAGCTTTCTTT
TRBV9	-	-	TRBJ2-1	CASSVVPGMGYNEQFF	TGTGCCAGCAGCGTAGTTCCAGGGATGGGGTACAATGAGCAGTTCTTC
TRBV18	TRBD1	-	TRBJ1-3	CASSPNDRVDTIYF	TGTGCCAGCTCACCAAACGACAGGGTTGACACCATATATTTT
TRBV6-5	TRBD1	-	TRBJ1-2	CASSGTGYRNGYTF	TGTGCCAGCAGTGGGACAGGGTATCGTAATGGCTACACCTTC
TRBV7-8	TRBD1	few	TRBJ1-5	CASSLSGTADQPQHF	TGTGCCAGCAGCTTATCCGGGACAGCGGATCAGCCCCAGCATTTT
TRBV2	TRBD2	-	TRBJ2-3	CATGEEAGGLTDTQYF	TGTGCCACAGGGGAGGAAGCGGGGGGATTGACAGATACGCAGTATTTT
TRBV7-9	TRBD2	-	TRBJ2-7	CASSPGGEQYF	TGTGCCAGCAGCCCGGGGGGGGAGCAGTACTTC
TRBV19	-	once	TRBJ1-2	CASRNSGGLGYGYTF	TGTGCCAGTAGAAATTCCGGGGGGCTGGGCTATGGCTACACCTTC
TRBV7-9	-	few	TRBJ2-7	CSSSFYSRGDSYEQYF	TGTTCCAGCAGCTTTTACTCCAGGGGCGACTCCTACGAGCAGTACTTC
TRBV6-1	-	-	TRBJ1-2	CASSEAGREGYTF	TGTGCCAGCAGTGAAGCAGGGCGGGAAGGCTACACCTTC
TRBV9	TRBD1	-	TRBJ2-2	CASSATGQALELFF	TGTGCCAGCAGCGCAACGGGACAGGCTCTTGAGCTGTTTTTT